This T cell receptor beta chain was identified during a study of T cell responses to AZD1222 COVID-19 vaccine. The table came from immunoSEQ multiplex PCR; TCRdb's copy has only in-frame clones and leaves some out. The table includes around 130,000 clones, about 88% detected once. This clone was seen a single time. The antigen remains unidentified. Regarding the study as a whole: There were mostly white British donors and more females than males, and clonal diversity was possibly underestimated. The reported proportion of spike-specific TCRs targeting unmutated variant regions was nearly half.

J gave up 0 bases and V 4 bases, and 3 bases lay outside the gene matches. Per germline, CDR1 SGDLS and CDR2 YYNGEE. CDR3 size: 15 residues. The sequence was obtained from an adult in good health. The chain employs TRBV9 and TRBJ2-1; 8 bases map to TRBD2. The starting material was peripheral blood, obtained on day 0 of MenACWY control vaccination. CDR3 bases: TGTGCCAGCAGCACGGGACTAGACTCCTACAATGAGCAGTTCTTC. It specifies CASSTGLDSYNEQFF.